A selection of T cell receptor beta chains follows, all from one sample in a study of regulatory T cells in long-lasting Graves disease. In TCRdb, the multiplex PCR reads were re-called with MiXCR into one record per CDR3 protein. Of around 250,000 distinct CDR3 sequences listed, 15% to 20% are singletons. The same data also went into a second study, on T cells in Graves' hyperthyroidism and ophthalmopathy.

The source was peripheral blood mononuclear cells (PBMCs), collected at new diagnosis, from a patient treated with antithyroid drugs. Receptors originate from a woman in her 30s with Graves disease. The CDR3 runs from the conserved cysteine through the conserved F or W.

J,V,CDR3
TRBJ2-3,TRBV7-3,CASSLTGTSTDTQYF
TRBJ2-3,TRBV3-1,CASRRTGDTQYF
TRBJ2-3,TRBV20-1,CSARAAGRTSPTDTQYF
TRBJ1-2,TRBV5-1,CASSLEGYDGYTF
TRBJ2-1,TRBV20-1,CSARALAGGLNEQFF
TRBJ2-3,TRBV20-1,CSARDTRVAGGTDTQYF
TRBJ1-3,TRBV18,CASSAGPGSNTIYF
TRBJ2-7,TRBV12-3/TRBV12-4,CASRRQGKGYEQYF
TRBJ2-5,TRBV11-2,CASSYTSQGARETQYF
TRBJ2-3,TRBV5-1,CATAPGMRGLDTQYF
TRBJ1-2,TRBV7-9,CASSLGIWRQNYGYTF
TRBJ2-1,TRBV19,CASRNRGSTNEQLF
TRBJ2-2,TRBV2,CASSDSANTGELFF
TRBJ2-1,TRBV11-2,CASSPGPLRGHGRFF
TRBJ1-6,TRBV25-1,CASRRSDRAWGSPLHF
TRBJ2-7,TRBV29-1,CSVANGQGTYEQYF
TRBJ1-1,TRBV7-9,CASIPGGNTEAFF
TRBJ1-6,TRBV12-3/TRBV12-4,CASTTGGNSPLHF
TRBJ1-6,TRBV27,CASSSSVFSLWYNSPLHF
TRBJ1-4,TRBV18,CASSPPNWPAEKLFF
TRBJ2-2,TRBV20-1,CSARDHPGQGKTGELFF
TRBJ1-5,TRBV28,CASRGGGVGNQPQHF
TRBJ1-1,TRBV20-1,CSALPTGGVEAFF
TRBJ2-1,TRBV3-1,CASSQRDRYNEQFF
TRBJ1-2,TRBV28,CASSLDRAGYTF
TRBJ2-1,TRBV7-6,CASSLGAVLNEQFF
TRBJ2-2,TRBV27,CASSLSRGSGELFF
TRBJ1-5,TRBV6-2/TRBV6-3,CASSYISNRPQHF
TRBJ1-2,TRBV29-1,CSVAVAPLEVGNYGYTF
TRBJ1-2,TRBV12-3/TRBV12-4,CASSYGREGYTF
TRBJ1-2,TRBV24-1,CATRGQGAVGYTF
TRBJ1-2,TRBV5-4,CASSPPPGEANYGYTF
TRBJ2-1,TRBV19,CASGQDRFYNEQFF
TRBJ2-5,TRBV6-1,CASKDPGPQETQYF
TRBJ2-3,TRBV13,CASTGLAPTDTQYF
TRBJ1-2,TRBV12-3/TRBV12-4,CASSLGGAYTF
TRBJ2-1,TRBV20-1,CSAPKRGGWNEQFF
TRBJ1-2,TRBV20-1,CSATNTGGDYGYTF
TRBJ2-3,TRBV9,CASSVNPSPTDTQYF
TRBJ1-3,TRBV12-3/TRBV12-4,CASRIEGASGNTIYF
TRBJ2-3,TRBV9,CASSVGGPTDTQYF
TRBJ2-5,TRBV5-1,CASSWGTSEETQYF
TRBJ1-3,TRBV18,CASSTQEVSGNTIYF
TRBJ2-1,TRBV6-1,CASTNKAGGYNEQFF